The 5 T cell receptor gamma chains given below trace back to one sample, sequenced in a study of gamma-delta T cells after stem cell transplantation. TCRdb fed the RT-PCR reads into CATT to redo clone calling. The table records 2,000 to 2,500 gamma-chain clones, around 6.3% of them present only once. Sequencing was performed on gamma-delta T cells. These receptors came from a human donor. It is not recorded whose cells these are; they may come from a transplant donor.

As for this clone: This probably arose from a read error, given a far larger clone one base away. Other DNA sequences from this sample encode an identical CDR3 as well. The V gene call reads TRGV9; no J gene was called. The CDR3 totals 17 residues. Germline V gives CDR1 GITISATS, CDR2 ISYDGTV (reference sequence). The CDR3 DNA follows: TGTGCCTTGTGGGAAGCGAACGTGGAGTTGGGCAAAAAAATCAAGGTCTTT. Amino acids: CALWEANVELGKKIKVF.

In this sample, this clone turned up a few times. The J gene was not called, though the V gene is TRGV9. The germline CDR1 and CDR2 sequences are GITISATS and ISYDGTV (reference sequence). The CDR3 loop spans 15 amino acids. This chain's CDR3 is CALWEVLKDNYKKLF. The CDR3 DNA is TGTGCCTTGTGGGAGGTGTTAAAGGATAATTATAAGAAACTATTT.

This clone has just a few counts. The TCRdb protein comes from a much larger clone and disagrees with this DNA's translation at residue 9, likely due to a read error; the protein given here is derived from the DNA. At the DNA level, this CDR3 is encoded by other sequences in the same sample as well. The V gene is listed as TRGV9; no J gene was called. CDR1 and CDR2 (germline): GITISATS, ISYDGTV (reference sequence). The CDR3 sequence is 15 residues long. The CDR3 here is CALWEVGGGYYKKLF. CDR3 sequence (DNA): TGTGCCTTGTGGGAGGTGGGGGGTGGGTATTATAAGAAACTATTT.

This clone was seen a few times. This probably arose from a read error, given a far larger clone one base away. The same CDR3 can be traced to other DNA sequences in this sample. The V call is TRGV9, the J call TRGJP. Here the J gene came from matching the DNA to germline, since TCRdb omits it. Germline CDR1 GITISATS, CDR2 ISYDGTV (reference sequence). Trimming at V came to 0 bases and at J to 5 bases, leaving 4 bases not matched to a gene. CDR3 length: 17 amino acids. In DNA form, the CDR3 reads TGTGCCTTGTGGGAGGTGTTAGAAGAGTTGGGCAAAAAAATCAAGGTATTT. Protein: CALWEVLEELGKKIKVF.

This clone was recorded a few times. A far larger clone is just one base off, so this is likely a read error. Other DNA sequences in this sample translate to the same CDR3. V usage is TRGV9 and J usage is TRGJP. Assignment of the J gene here rests on matching the DNA to germline, because TCRdb gives none. The CDR3 is made up of 17 amino acids. Looked up from germline, CDR1 is GITISATS and CDR2 is ISYDGTV (reference sequence). CDR3 in amino acids: CALWEANVELGKKIKVF. The CDR3 coding sequence is TGTGCCTTGTGGGAAGCGAACGTGGAGTTGGGTAAAAAAATCAAGGTATTT.